One sample yielded the 5 T cell receptor beta chains listed below, sequenced in a study of T cell repertoires in cytomegalovirus infection. MiXCR, applied by TCRdb to the reads, yields one record per CDR3 protein. The table includes about 240,000 distinct CDR3 sequences, around 6.4% detected once. Sequencing was done on a sample of PBMCs. All receptors derive from a human donor in good health (CMV status not recorded). Some clones in this sample may be carry-over from other donors' samples.

The rearrangement links TRBV5-1 to TRBJ2-3; D might be TRBD1 (5 bases). CDR1 is SGHRS, CDR2 YFSETQ, per germline. CDR3 length equals 16 residues. V gave up 0 bases and J gave up 1 base, with 12 bases separating them. The CDR3 sequence: CASSLAGQGGTDTQYF. The CDR3 bases are TGCGCCAGCAGCTTGGCCGGCCAGGGCGGCACAGATACGCAGTATTTT.

There are many counts of this clonotype. The V and J genes are TRBV4-3 and TRBJ1-1; D not certain. The V end was cut by 3 bases, the J end by 6 bases, with 17 bases between. This CDR3 has 15 amino acids. The germline V gene has CDR1 LGHNA and CDR2 YSLEER. DNA of the CDR3: TGCGCCAGCAGCCAGCTAGAAAGGAGGGAATCTGAAGCTTTCTTT. This encodes CASSQLERRESEAFF.

This clonotype was picked up many times. The CDR3 loop reads CASSNRTSGFKQYF. CDR3 coding DNA: TGTGCCAGCAGTAATAGGACTAGCGGGTTCAAGCAGTACTTC. The V and J genes are TRBV2 and TRBJ2-7; 11 bases match TRBD2. V was pared by 5 bases and J by 8 bases, with 8 bases of the junction left unmatched. Germline V gene sequence: CDR1 SNHLY, CDR2 FYNNEI. The CDR3 contains 14 residues.

In its sample, this clonotype was seen many times. J is TRBJ1-5 and V is TRBV7-2; D gene uncertain. V was shortened by 4 bases and J by 7 bases, with 14 bases between the two germline ends. Germline assignment: CDR1 SGHTA and CDR2 FQGNSA. This CDR3 comprises 14 residues. The DNA of the CDR3 is TGTGCCAGCAGCTCGGGCAGGCCGAGGCAGCCCCAGCATTTT. Protein: CASSSGRPRQPQHF.

This clonotype was observed at least ten times. This sequence joins TRBV7-6 and TRBJ1-4, with D maybe TRBD1 (5 bases). Germline CDR1 is SGHVS and CDR2 is FNYEAQ. The length of the CDR3 is 13 residues. The CDR3 loop reads CASGRGANEKLFF. CDR3 nucleotides: TGTGCTTCAGGGCGGGGGGCTAATGAAAAACTGTTTTTT.